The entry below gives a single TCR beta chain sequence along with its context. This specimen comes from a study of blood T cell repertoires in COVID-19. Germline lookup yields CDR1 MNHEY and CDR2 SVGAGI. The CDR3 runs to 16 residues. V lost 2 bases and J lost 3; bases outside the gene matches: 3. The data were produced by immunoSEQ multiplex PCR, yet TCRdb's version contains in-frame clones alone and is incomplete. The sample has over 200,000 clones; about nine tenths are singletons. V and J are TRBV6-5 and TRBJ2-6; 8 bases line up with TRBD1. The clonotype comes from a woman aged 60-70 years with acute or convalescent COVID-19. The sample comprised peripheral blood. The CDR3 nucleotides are TGTGCCAGCAGTTACAGCAGGGGGCTTGGGGCCAACGTCCTGACTTTC. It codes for CASSYSRGLGANVLTF.